The present T cell receptor (beta chain) was sequenced within a study of technical replicates of blood from a handful of donors. Clones were sequenced by immunoSEQ multiplex PCR, and TCRdb holds only the in-frame ones, with some missing. The sample has more than 70,000 clones, just over 90% seen once; the top ten hold 0.24%. This CDR3 contains 15 residues. Germline V lookup: CDR1 SGHNT, CDR2 YYREEE (reference sequence). Trimming took off 4 bases at V and 0 bases at J, with 10 bases between the two ends. The chain recombines TRBV5-4 with TRBJ2-2, with D possibly matching TRBD1 (5 bases). The clonotype comes from a human donor in good health. Sequencing was done on a sample of T cells isolated from PBMCs. CDR3 residues: CASSRQQTNTGELFF. CDR3 DNA sequence: TGTGCCAGCAGCAGACAGCAAACGAACACCGGGGAGCTGTTTTTT.